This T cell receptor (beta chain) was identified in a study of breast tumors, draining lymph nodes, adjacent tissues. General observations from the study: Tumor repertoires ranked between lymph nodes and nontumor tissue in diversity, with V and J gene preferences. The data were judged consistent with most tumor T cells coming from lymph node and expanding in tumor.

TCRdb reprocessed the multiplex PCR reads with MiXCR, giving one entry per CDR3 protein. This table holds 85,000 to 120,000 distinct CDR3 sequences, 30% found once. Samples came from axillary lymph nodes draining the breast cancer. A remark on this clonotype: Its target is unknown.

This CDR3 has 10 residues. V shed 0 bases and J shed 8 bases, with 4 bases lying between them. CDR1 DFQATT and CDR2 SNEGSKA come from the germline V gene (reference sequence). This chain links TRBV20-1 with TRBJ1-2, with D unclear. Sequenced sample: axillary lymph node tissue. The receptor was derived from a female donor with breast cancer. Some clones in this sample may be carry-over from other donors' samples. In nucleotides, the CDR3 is TGCAGTGCTAGAGATAGGGGCTACACCTTC. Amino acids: CSARDRGYTF.